These T cell receptor beta chains were read from a single sample in a study of technical replicates of blood from a few donors. Sequencing used immunoSEQ multiplex PCR; TCRdb keeps in-frame clones, though not all of them. The sample gives 60,000 to 90,000 clones, 95% of which show up once; approximately 0.24% is in the top ten. The specimen was T cells isolated from PBMCs. Receptors originate from a human donor in good health. CDR3s leave out the opening cysteine and the closing phenylalanine or tryptophan.

V gene	J gene	CDR3 protein
TRBV10-1	TRBJ2-7	ASSEPGAGIYEQY
TRBV2	TRBJ2-5	ASTSGTSGRSTQY
TRBV7-7	TRBJ2-1	ASSPRTGDYNEQF
TRBV7-2	TRBJ2-5	ASSPFRGGHPGGETQY
TRBV9	TRBJ2-5	ASSFGADQETQY
TRBV18	TRBJ2-5	ASSYRAVETQY
TRBV27	TRBJ2-2	ASSLGPGHRNTGELF
TRBV6-5	TRBJ2-7	ASSYLGQGYEQY
TRBV5-5	TRBJ2-7	ASSFGGYEQY
TRBV14	TRBJ1-1	ASSPGAVAF
TRBV28	TRBJ2-1	ASSRGGAGYNEQF
TRBV6-1	TRBJ2-3	ASRRLEDTQY
TRBV19	TRBJ2-3	ASSIDRPDTQY
TRBV28	TRBJ1-4	ASSRGPATNEKLF
TRBV9	TRBJ2-3	ASQGGGGNTDTQY
TRBV6-4	TRBJ1-3	ASSDSIKRPSSGNTIY
TRBV29-1	TRBJ1-1	SGTKSNTEAF
TRBV4-1	TRBJ2-1	ASSQELSDRANGKWF
TRBV6-6	TRBJ1-4	ASSTDRGRNEKLF
TRBV7-2	TRBJ2-7	ASTSRRSSYEQY
TRBV28	TRBJ1-5	ASSLDQPQH
TRBV6-5	TRBJ1-1	ASTYGTEAF
TRBV7-2	TRBJ2-1	ASSSSGGGRRDEQF
TRBV5-1	TRBJ2-7	ASSSGWGDLSYEQY
TRBV2	TRBJ2-7	ASSDVLDTHSGEQY
TRBV18	TRBJ2-7	ASSPPVGAYEQY
TRBV10-3	TRBJ2-2	AISESGAGRNGGELF
TRBV10-3	TRBJ2-2	AISESPGNTGELF
TRBV18	TRBJ2-6	ASSPQYPGSGANVLT
TRBV30	TRBJ2-2	AWSVSGINTGELF